The 4 T cell receptor beta chains listed next were all sequenced from one sample in a study of T-cell memory formation after mild COVID-19. TCRdb redid the calling of the 5' RACE reads with MiXCR, one entry per CDR3 protein. The data hold around 320,000 distinct CDR3 sequences, with approximately 19% observed a single time. Sequenced material: PBMCs or a T cell subset sorted from them (not recorded which). These receptors came from a man between 18 and 35 years old who had mild COVID-19 (a few samples of this study predate the infection). Cell type and time point are not known.

V gene TRBV6-6 combines with J gene TRBJ2-5, with TRBD1 identical over 9 bases. Germline V gene data show CDR1 as MNHNY and CDR2 as SVGAGI (reference sequence). This CDR3 is 12 amino acids long. V shed 11 bases, J shed 2 bases, and the junction held 3 bases outside the gene matches. CDR3 region: CAGGTGQETQYF. In DNA form, the CDR3 reads TGTGCCGGGGGGACAGGGCAAGAGACCCAGTACTTC.

This clonotype came up a few times. The rearrangement uses TRBV4-3 and TRBJ2-1; perhaps TRBD1 as D (5 bases). The CDR3 sequence is 13 residues long. Trimming shortened V by 3 bases and J by 2 bases, and 5 bases separated the two germline ends. CDR1 is LGHNA, CDR2 YSLEER, per germline. The chain's CDR3 is CASSQGPYNEQFF. The CDR3 DNA follows: TGCGCCAGCAGCCAGGGGCCCTACAATGAGCAGTTCTTC.

This clonotype was picked up a small number of times. The chain combines TRBV4-3 with TRBJ1-5, with D uncertain. The germline V and J ends were trimmed by 4 bases and 6 bases, with 10 bases remaining between them. CDR1 and CDR2 from the germline V gene are LGHNA and YSLEER. This CDR3 region has 13 residues. The chain's CDR3 is CASSRLAGQPQHF. The CDR3 DNA reads TGCGCCAGCAGCCGGTTGGCGGGTCAGCCCCAGCATTTT.

The chain recombines TRBV10-2 with TRBJ1-6, with a weak D call TRBD1 (5 bases). Germline V CDR1 and CDR2: WSHSY, SAAADI. The CDR3 has 13 residues. V was trimmed by 2 bases and J by 10 bases, leaving 9 bases between them. The CDR3 sequence is CASSEVQGSPLHF. The DNA for the CDR3 is TGCGCCAGCAGTGAGGTGCAGGGATCACCCCTCCACTTT.